Presented here are 21 T cell receptor beta chains from one specimen sequenced in a study of regulatory T cells in long-lasting Graves disease. Time point: persistent/refractory GD, antithyroid drugs over 5 years with positive TRAb. Scientists built the TCR library using RNA that was extracted from PBMCs. Investigators prepared the TCR beta libraries by applying iRepertoire HTBI primers and Arm-PCR of CDR3 regions. TCRdb itself ran the multiplex PCR reads through MiXCR, one entry per CDR3 protein. The sample lists 430,000 or so distinct CDR3 sequences; approximately 22% were seen once. The material sequenced was peripheral blood mononuclear cells (PBMCs), taken when the disease was refractory, from a patient treated with antithyroid drugs. These receptors all come from a female donor with Graves disease.

Points on this clonotype: A much larger clone lies a single base off, so this may be a read error. The chain combines TRBV12-5 with TRBJ2-5; 7 bases fit TRBD2. Germline V gene sequence: CDR1 LGHNT, CDR2 FRNRAP. Unmatched junction bases numbered 16, after V lost 6 bases and J lost 3 bases. CDR3 length: 17 residues. CDR3 region: CASGLSGGPWEKETQYF. DNA for the CDR3: TGTGCTAGTGGGCTATCGGGAGGCCCTTGGGAGAAAGAGACCCAGTACTTC.

This clonotype was counted many times. The V gene is TRBV12-3 or TRBV12-4, the J gene TRBJ1-2, with TRBD1 identical over 9 bases. The junction had 7 bases not matched to a gene; V was cut back by 5 bases and J by 6 bases. The CDR3 is 14 residues long. CDR3 protein: CASSITGGGDGYTF. DNA of the CDR3: TGTGCCAGCAGTATTACAGGGGGCGGAGATGGCTACACCTTC.

This clonotype occurred many times. The chain is built from TRBV28 and TRBJ2-5; a weak D match, TRBD2 (6 bases). The V gene lost 2 bases and the J gene lost 2 bases, with 15 bases spanning the gap. The germline V gene encodes CDR1 MDHEN and CDR2 SYDVKM. This CDR3 is 16 amino acids long. Written as DNA, the CDR3 is TGTGCCAGCAGTTTACGGATAAGGGGAGGTCAAGAGACCCAGTACTTC. This gives the protein CASSLRIRGGQETQYF.

The chain couples TRBV29-1 to TRBJ2-5; D call uncertain. Germline CDR1 SQVTM, CDR2 ANQGSEA. This CDR3 region has 13 residues. V lost 4 bases to trimming and J lost 0 bases, with 9 bases between them. The chain's CDR3 is CSVVLQNQETQYF. For the CDR3, the DNA is TGCAGCGTTGTGTTACAGAACCAAGAGACCCAGTACTTC.

In its sample, this clonotype was seen a few times. This rearrangement joins TRBV30 to TRBJ1-3; D gene uncertain. This CDR3 has 13 amino acids. CDR1 GTSNPN and CDR2 SVGIG come from the germline V gene (reference sequence). The V gene lost 2 bases and the J gene lost 1 base, with 6 bases spanning the gap. CDR3 DNA: TGTGCCTGGAGTTTAGGGTCTGGAAACACCATATATTTT. Translating it yields CAWSLGSGNTIYF.

This clonotype was observed at least ten times. The rearrangement links TRBV11-2 to TRBJ2-5; D unclear. The CDR3 sequence is 14 residues long. Trimming pared 3 bases from V and 5 bases from J, leaving 13 bases between. Germline V lookup: CDR1 SGHAT, CDR2 FQNNGV. DNA for the CDR3: TGTGCCAGCAGCTTCTCTCCTGGGTCGGAGACCCAGTACTTC. As protein: CASSFSPGSETQYF.

The J gene is TRBJ2-2, the V gene TRBV5-1; the match to TRBD2 covers 8 bases. The V gene end was trimmed by 0 bases and the J gene end by 6 bases; junction bases not matched to a gene: 7. The CDR3 runs to 16 residues. The germline gives CDR1 SGHRS, CDR2 YFSETQ. The CDR3 here is CASSLVLSGSSGELFF. In DNA, the CDR3 is TGCGCCAGCAGCTTGGTTCTCAGCGGGAGTTCCGGGGAGCTGTTTTTT. Based on the CDR3 plus reference TRBV5-1 and TRBJ2-2, the full variable domain is KAGVTQTPRYLIKTRGQQVTLSCSPISGHRSVSWYQQTPGQGLQFLFEYFSETQRNKGNFPGRFSGRQFSNSRSEMNVSTLELGDSALYLCASSLVLSGSSGELFFGEGSRLTVL.

This clonotype occurred many times. The J gene is TRBJ2-5, the V gene TRBV11-2; D tentatively fits TRBD1 or TRBD2 (5 bases each). Trimming took 4 bases from V and 2 from J, leaving 8 bases between them. CDR1 is SGHAT and CDR2 is FQNNGV in the germline V gene. The CDR3 contains 13 residues. This CDR3 is CASSSGPQETQYF. DNA of the CDR3: TGTGCCAGCAGCTCGGGACCTCAAGAGACCCAGTACTTC. The full variable domain, in which reference TRBV11-2 and TRBJ2-5 provide the parts outside the CDR3, is EAGVAQSPRYKIIEKRQSVAFWCNPISGHATLYWYQQILGQGPKLLIQFQNNGVVDDSQLPKDRFSAERLKGVDSTLKIQPAKLEDSAVYLCASSSGPQETQYFGPGTRLLVL.

This clonotype was observed many times. The chain employs TRBV20-1 and TRBJ2-7; D not resolved. The CDR3 loop spans 14 amino acids. Trimming pared 5 bases from V and 0 bases from J, leaving 14 bases between. The germline CDR1 and CDR2 sequences are DFQATT and SNEGSKA (reference sequence). For the CDR3, the DNA is TGCAGTGCTCCTACAGCATCGAGCTCCTACGAGCAGTACTTC. Protein: CSAPTASSSYEQYF.

This clonotype was picked up a small number of times. It may be a read error: a sequence one base away is much more abundant. The CDR3 spells CASSLPLGQVNGELFF. The CDR3, as DNA: TGTGCCAGCAGTTTACCTCTCGGACAGGTTAACGGGGAGCTGTTTTTT. This chain uses TRBV12-3 or TRBV12-4 with TRBJ2-2; 7 bases agree with TRBD1. Trimming at V came to 2 bases and at J to 7 bases, leaving 10 bases not matched to a gene. This CDR3 contains 16 residues.

This clonotype was counted many times. CDR3 nucleotide sequence: TGTGCCAGCAGCTACCTCCAGTGGGAGACCCAGTACTTC. Translation gives CASSYLQWETQYF. The chain uses TRBV11-2 and TRBJ2-5; D is undetermined. The germline CDR1 and CDR2 sequences are SGHAT and FQNNGV. V was shortened by 4 bases and J by 5 bases, with 11 bases between the two germline ends. The CDR3 is 13 amino acids. Combining the CDR3 with reference TRBV11-2 and TRBJ2-5 gives the whole variable domain EAGVAQSPRYKIIEKRQSVAFWCNPISGHATLYWYQQILGQGPKLLIQFQNNGVVDDSQLPKDRFSAERLKGVDSTLKIQPAKLEDSAVYLCASSYLQWETQYFGPGTRLLVL.

This clonotype was counted only a few times. The J gene is TRBJ2-5, the V gene TRBV24-1, with 7 bases identical to TRBD2. With 2 bases clipped from V and 3 bases from J, the junction kept 8 bases outside the gene matches. CDR3 length: 16 residues. Germline CDR1 KGHDR, CDR2 SFDVKD. The CDR3: CATSDWGGGSEETQYF. The CDR3 coding sequence is TGTGCCACCAGTGATTGGGGGGGGGGGTCGGAAGAGACCCAGTACTTC.

There are many counts of this clonotype. The V gene is TRBV2, the J gene TRBJ1-2; 7 bases match TRBD1. The CDR3 sequence is 13 residues long. The germline gives CDR1 SNHLY, CDR2 FYNNEI. V gave up 5 bases and J gave up 8 bases; unmatched junction bases: 8. CDR3: CASSSDRADGYTF. The CDR3 coding sequence is TGTGCCAGCAGTAGTGACAGGGCAGACGGCTACACCTTC. The full variable domain, rest sourced from reference TRBV2 and TRBJ1-2, is EPEVTQTPSHQVTQMGQEVILRCVPISNHLYFYWYRQILGQKVEFLVSFYNNEISEKSEIFDDQFSVERPDGSNFTLKIRSTKLEDSAMYFCASSSDRADGYTFGSGTRLTVV.

This clonotype has ten or more counts. CDR3 DNA: TGTGCCAGCAGTTCCAGCTCGTACAATGAGCAGTTCTTC. Its protein is CASSSSSYNEQFF. This rearrangement joins TRBV12-3 or TRBV12-4 to TRBJ2-1, with D unresolved. There are 13 residues in the CDR3. The ends were cut back, 4 bases at V and 4 bases at J, with 8 bases in the middle.

This clonotype occurred many times. V is TRBV19 and J is TRBJ2-2; no clear D gene. The CDR3 is made up of 15 amino acids. V gave up 5 bases and J gave up 0 bases, with 10 bases separating them. CDR1 LNHDA and CDR2 SQIVND come from the germline V gene (reference sequence). CDR3 region: CASSPTYANTGELFF. In nucleotides, the CDR3 is TGTGCCAGTAGTCCCACGTACGCGAACACCGGGGAGCTGTTTTTT. Combining the CDR3 with reference TRBV19 and TRBJ2-2 gives the whole variable domain DGGITQSPKYLFRKEGQNVTLSCEQNLNHDAMYWYRQDPGQGLRLIYYSQIVNDFQKGDIAEGYSVSREKKESFPLTVTSAQKNPTAFYLCASSPTYANTGELFFGEGSRLTVL.

A few counts support this clonotype. The chain has TRBV11-2 and TRBJ1-1, with D unclear. The V end lost 5 bases, the J end lost 0 bases, and 10 bases lay between the germline ends. The V gene's germline CDR1 is SGHAT and CDR2 FQNNGV. The CDR3 has 14 residues. CDR3 nucleotide sequence: TGTGCCAGCAGCACTGGATTGATGAACACTGAAGCTTTCTTT. Translation: CASSTGLMNTEAFF.

This clonotype was observed many times. The chain couples TRBV11-1 to TRBJ2-5; D remains unclear. V lost 5 bases to trimming and J lost 4 bases, with 11 bases between them. Germline V gene data show CDR1 as SGHAT and CDR2 as FQDESV (reference sequence). The CDR3 consists of 13 residues. This CDR3 is CASSPQGLETQYF. In DNA, the CDR3 is TGTGCCAGCAGCCCTCAAGGGCTAGAGACCCAGTACTTC.

At least ten counts were recorded for this clonotype. The CDR3 is CASSPQGAEKLFF. The CDR3 DNA sequence: TGTGCCAGCTCACCACAGGGCGCGGAAAAACTGTTTTTT. The J gene is TRBJ1-4, the V gene TRBV18; D unclear. CDR3 length: 13 amino acids. From germline, CDR1 is KGHSH and CDR2 LQKENI. Trimming stripped 1 base from V and 8 bases from J, with 8 bases between.

In regard to this clonotype: At one of its ends the junction is not consistent with the germline gene, which may arise from a read error. V and J are TRBV9 and TRBJ2-5, with 8 nucleotides matching TRBD2. The CDR3 is 17 amino acids. Germline V lookup: CDR1 SGDLS, CDR2 YYNGEE. The CDR3 DNA sequence: TGTGCCAGCAGCGTAGCGGGTAGCGGGATGATACAAGAGACCCAGCACTTC. Protein: CASSVAGSGMIQETQHF.

Ten or more counts support this clonotype. The chain couples TRBV12-3 or TRBV12-4 to TRBJ2-2; D might be TRBD1 (6 bases). This CDR3 has 12 residues. V was trimmed by 8 bases and J by 5 bases, leaving 9 bases between them. CDR3 sequence: CASRTGTGELFF. The CDR3 DNA sequence: TGTGCCAGCCGAACAGGGACCGGGGAGCTGTTTTTT.

This clonotype was detected ten times or more. The chain is built from TRBV27 and TRBJ2-7; 8 bases fit TRBD2. There are 17 residues in the CDR3. Germline V CDR1 and CDR2: MNHEY, SMNVEV (reference sequence). V trimming: 0 bases; J trimming: 0 bases; junction bases outside the gene matches: 7. CDR3 in DNA: TGTGCCAGCAGTTTATCGGTCGGTAGCGGGATCTCCTACGAGCAGTACTTC. It translates to CASSLSVGSGISYEQYF.